A single sample gave rise to the 7 T cell receptor beta chains below, sequenced in a study of blood T cell repertoires in COVID-19. The repertoire was sequenced with immunoSEQ multiplex PCR; TCRdb's copy has only in-frame clones and lacks some. The sample has about 98,000 clones; over 65% are singletons. Sequenced sample: peripheral blood. These receptors all come from a human donor in a cohort sampled during active COVID-19.

The chain uses TRBV4-1 and TRBJ2-5; 9 bases match TRBD2. Germline trimming cut 4 bases from V and 1 base from J; bases unmatched to any gene: 10. This CDR3 spans 17 amino acids. The germline CDR1 and CDR2 sequences are MGHRA and YSYEKL. The CDR3 DNA reads as TGCGCCAGCAGCCCGGTTATAGCTAGCGGGGCCCAAGAGACCCAGTACTTC. Its translation is CASSPVIASGAQETQYF.

This chain uses TRBV5-4 with TRBJ2-1; a possible D gene is TRBD1 (6 bases). The length of the CDR3 is 14 residues. The germline V and J ends were trimmed by 4 bases and 6 bases, with 14 bases remaining between them. Per the germline V gene, CDR1 is SGHNT and CDR2 is YYREEE (reference sequence). CDR3 in DNA: TGTGCCAGCAGCCCCTACATAGGGGGCAATGAGCAGTTCTTC. This sequence encodes CASSPYIGGNEQFF.

The rearrangement uses TRBV5-4 and TRBJ2-1; 10 bases are shared with TRBD1. Germline V lookup: CDR1 SGHNT, CDR2 YYREEE (reference sequence). This CDR3 has 16 residues. Trimming cost V 4 bases and J 7 bases; bases outside gene matches: 11. The CDR3 loop reads CASSPPGDRGFNEQFF. The CDR3 DNA reads TGTGCCAGCAGCCCACCGGGGGACAGGGGCTTTAATGAGCAGTTCTTC. Combining the CDR3 with reference TRBV5-4 and TRBJ2-1 gives the whole variable domain ETGVTQSPTHLIKTRGQQVTLRCSSQSGHNTVSWYQQALGQGPQFIFQYYREEENGRGNFPPRFSGLQFPNYSSELNVNALELDDSALYLCASSPPGDRGFNEQFFGPGTRLTVL.

V is TRBV28 and J is TRBJ1-4; D is unresolved. Germline V CDR1 and CDR2: MDHEN, SYDVKM. This CDR3 contains 17 residues. The ends were cut back, 6 bases at V and 2 bases at J, with 19 bases in the middle. CDR3: CASSPIRGGWTNEKLFF. The CDR3 DNA is TGTGCCAGCAGCCCTATCCGGGGAGGGTGGACTAATGAAAAACTGTTTTTT.

This clone was recorded only once. This CDR3 is CASSQTSGVTGELFF. The CDR3 DNA sequence: TGTGCCAGCAGCCAAACTAGCGGGGTTACCGGGGAGCTGTTTTTT. The chain uses TRBV11-1 and TRBJ2-2; 10 bases fit TRBD2. CDR1 and CDR2 (germline): SGHAT, FQDESV (reference sequence). V lost 5 bases to trimming and J lost 5 bases; unmatched junction nucleotides: 5. The CDR3 is 15 residues long. Based on the CDR3 plus reference TRBV11-1 and TRBJ2-2, the full variable domain is EAEVAQSPRYKITEKSQAVAFWCDPISGHATLYWYRQILGQGPELLVQFQDESVVDDSQLPKDRFSAERLKGVDSTLKIQPAELGDSAMYLCASSQTSGVTGELFFGEGSRLTVL.

The rearrangement links TRBV29-1 to TRBJ2-2, with a tentative D call TRBD1 (6 bases). The CDR3 is 15 amino acids. Germline assignment: CDR1 SQVTM and CDR2 ANQGSEA. V was trimmed by 8 bases and J by 5 bases, leaving 21 bases between them. CDR3 sequence reads: CSCKVQGYGTGELFF. The CDR3 bases are TGCAGCTGTAAGGTACAGGGATACGGAACCGGGGAGCTGTTTTTT.

This chain joins TRBV21-1 and TRBJ2-7; the table's D call, TRBD1, has no DNA check behind it. TRBV21-1 is noted as a pseudogene. The CDR3 runs to 16 residues. This CDR3 reads CASSNGVDRAVYEQYF. The CDR3, as DNA: TGTGCCAGCAGCAATGGGGTAGACAGGGCGGTTTACGAGCAGTACTTC.